A selection of T cell receptor beta chains follows, all from one sample in a study of cytomegalovirus exposure and HLA in healthy donors. TCRdb's table, derived via immunoSEQ multiplex PCR, lists solely in-frame clones and lacks some. The sample shows 80,000 to 100,000 clones, about 81% of them seen only once. Material for sequencing was PBMCs. The receptors stem from a man aged 35 to 55 in good health and CMV-seronegative. Each CDR3 is given with its conserved first and last residue. D genes are given only for firm matches. Expanded clones get a size class; other rows say once, few or many, or leave the size out.

size	V	J	D	DNA	CDR3
-	TRBV2	TRBJ2-5	-	TGTGCCAGCAGTGAGTTTGTTGGTCGAGGAGGTGAGACCCAGTACTTC	CASSEFVGRGGETQYF
once	TRBV9	TRBJ1-6	-	TGTGCCAGCAGCGTACTTTCCTTTGAGCGTTCACCCCTCCACTTT	CASSVLSFERSPLHF
-	TRBV5-1	TRBJ2-7	TRBD1	TGCGCCAGCAGCTTGCTGGACAGGTCCTACGAGCAGTACTTC	CASSLLDRSYEQYF
-	TRBV12-5	TRBJ2-2	TRBD1	TGTGCTAGTGTTCTTCCTCCTTCGACAGGGACCGGGGAGCTGTTTTTT	CASVLPPSTGTGELFF
-	TRBV27	TRBJ2-7	-	TGTGCCAGCAGTTCCCCAGGGGAGACCTACGAGCAGTACTTC	CASSSPGETYEQYF
-	TRBV5-6	TRBJ2-7	TRBD1	TGTGCCAGCAGCTTGGGGACAGGTTGGGGGCAACGCACCTACGAGCAGTACTTC	CASSLGTGWGQRTYEQYF
-	TRBV6-1	TRBJ2-5	-	TGTGCCGGCAGAAACAGGGTGTCCCAAGAGACCCAGTACTTC	CAGRNRVSQETQYF
few	TRBV10-3	TRBJ1-1	-	TGTGCCATCAGCCCGACAGGTATAGGGAACACTGAAGCTTTCTTT	CAISPTGIGNTEAFF
-	TRBV13	TRBJ2-5	TRBD2	TGTGCCAGCAGCTCCACCGATGCGGGGGGCCAAGAGACCCAGTACTTC	CASSSTDAGGQETQYF
-	TRBV21-1	TRBJ2-1	-	TGTGCCAGCAGCCTCGTTGGTAGCTCCTACAATGAGCAGTTCTTC	CASSLVGSSYNEQFF
-	TRBV28	TRBJ2-7	-	TGTGCCAGCAGTTTCCATCTGGCGGTACTTACCTACGAGCAGTACTTC	CASSFHLAVLTYEQYF
-	TRBV2	TRBJ2-7	TRBD1	TGTGCCAGCAGTGAGAGACAGGGCACCTACGAGCAGTACTTC	CASSERQGTYEQYF
-	TRBV25-1	TRBJ2-5	TRBD1	TGTGCCAGCAGTGACTCGACGGGGACAGTTCAAGAGACCCAGTACTTC	CASSDSTGTVQETQYF
-	TRBV18	TRBJ2-3	-	TGTGCCAGCTCAACCTGGGGGGGCTCCACAGATACGCAGTATTTT	CASSTWGGSTDTQYF
-	TRBV7-2	TRBJ2-1	TRBD1	TGTGCCAGCAGCCCGGACAGGACAAACTACAATGAGCAGTTCTTC	CASSPDRTNYNEQFF
-	TRBV5-4	TRBJ2-3	TRBD2	TGTGCCAGCAGCCCACGTAGAGCGGGGGGGCCTACAGATACGCAGTATTTT	CASSPRRAGGPTDTQYF
-	TRBV28	TRBJ2-7	TRBD1	TGTGCCAGCAAGGGGGTCCCGGGACAGTACGAGCAGTACTTC	CASKGVPGQYEQYF
-	TRBV27	TRBJ2-1	-	TGTGCCAGCAGTCCACAGGGTCGCAACAATGAGCAGTTCTTC	CASSPQGRNNEQFF
-	TRBV5-1	TRBJ1-1	-	TGCGCCAGCAGCTTAGGCGGCCTAAACACTGAAGCTTTCTTT	CASSLGGLNTEAFF
-	TRBV18	TRBJ1-1	-	TGTGCCAGCTCAGCCGGGACATCGAACACTGAAGCTTTCTTT	CASSAGTSNTEAFF
-	TRBV27	TRBJ2-1	TRBD2	TGTGCCAGCAGTCGACCGGGACTAGCGGCTCCGGGCTCCTACAATGAGCAGTTCTTC	CASSRPGLAAPGSYNEQFF
-	TRBV29-1	TRBJ2-3	-	TGCAGCGTTCCGTTGGGGGGGCAAACGCAGTATTTT	CSVPLGGQTQYF
-	TRBV27	TRBJ2-4	-	TGTGCCAGCAGTTTAGGACTGGGTTTGAACATTCAGTACTTC	CASSLGLGLNIQYF
-	TRBV29-1	TRBJ2-3	-	TGCAGCGTTGATCAGGGGCCATCCCCAGATACGCAGTATTTT	CSVDQGPSPDTQYF
once	TRBV2	TRBJ1-1	-	TGTGCCAGCAGTGAAGGTCAGGGTCTCACTGAAGCTTTCTTT	CASSEGQGLTEAFF
-	TRBV19	TRBJ2-7	-	TGTGCCAGTAGTATTGCGGGACCCTACGAGCAGTACTTC	CASSIAGPYEQYF
once	TRBV9	TRBJ2-4	TRBD1	TGTGCCAGCAGGAAGAGGGGGCCCAAAAACATTCAGTACTTC	CASRKRGPKNIQYF
-	TRBV7-6	TRBJ1-5	TRBD1	TGTGCCAGCAGCCTAGGGACAGGGGCGAGCAATCAGCCCCAGCATTTT	CASSLGTGASNQPQHF
few	TRBV6-1	TRBJ1-2	TRBD1	TGTGCCAGCAGCGAACCGGGACAGGGAAACTATGGCTACACCTTC	CASSEPGQGNYGYTF
-	TRBV28	TRBJ1-1	-	TGTGCCAGCAGTTTTGAGGGAATCACTGAAGCTTTCTTT	CASSFEGITEAFF
-	TRBV4-1	TRBJ2-7	TRBD2	TGCGCCAGCAGCCAAGGTTATAGCGGGGGAGCCTACGAGCAGTACTTC	CASSQGYSGGAYEQYF
-	TRBV6-5	TRBJ1-5	TRBD1	TGTGCCAGCAGTTACTCGGACAGGGAAAATCAGCCCCAGCATTTT	CASSYSDRENQPQHF
-	TRBV28	TRBJ1-1	-	TGTGCCAGCAGTTTAGGGCCGGGGGGCACTGAAGCTTTCTTT	CASSLGPGGTEAFF
-	TRBV6-1	TRBJ2-7	-	TGTGCCAGCAATCAGGGTGAGCGCTACGAGCAGTACTTC	CASNQGERYEQYF